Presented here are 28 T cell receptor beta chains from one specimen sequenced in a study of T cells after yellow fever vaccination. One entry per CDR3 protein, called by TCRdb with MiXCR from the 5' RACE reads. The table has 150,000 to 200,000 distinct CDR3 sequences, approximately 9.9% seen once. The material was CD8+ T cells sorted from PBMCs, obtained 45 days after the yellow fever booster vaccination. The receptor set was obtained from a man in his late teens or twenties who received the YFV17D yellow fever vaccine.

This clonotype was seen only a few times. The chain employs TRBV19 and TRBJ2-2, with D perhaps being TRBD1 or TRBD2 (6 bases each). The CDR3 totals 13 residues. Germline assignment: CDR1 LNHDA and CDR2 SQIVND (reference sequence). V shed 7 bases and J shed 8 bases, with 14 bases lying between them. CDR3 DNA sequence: TGTGCCAGTATCGCCCGGGGGCAGGGGGAGCTGTTTTTT. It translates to CASIARGQGELFF.

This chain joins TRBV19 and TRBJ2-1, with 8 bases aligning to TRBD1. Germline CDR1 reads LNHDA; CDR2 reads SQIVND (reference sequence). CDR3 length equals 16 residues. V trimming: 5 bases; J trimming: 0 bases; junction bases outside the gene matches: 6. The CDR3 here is CASSERQGSSYNEQFF. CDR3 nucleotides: TGTGCCAGTAGTGAACGACAGGGGAGCTCCTACAATGAGCAGTTCTTC.

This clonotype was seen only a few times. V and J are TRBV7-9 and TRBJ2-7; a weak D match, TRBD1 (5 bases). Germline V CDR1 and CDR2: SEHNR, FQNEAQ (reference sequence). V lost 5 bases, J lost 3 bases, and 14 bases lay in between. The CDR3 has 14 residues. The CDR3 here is CASSPVGHYYEQYV. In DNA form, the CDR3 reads TGTGCCAGCAGCCCGGTCGGACACTACTACGAGCAGTACGTC.

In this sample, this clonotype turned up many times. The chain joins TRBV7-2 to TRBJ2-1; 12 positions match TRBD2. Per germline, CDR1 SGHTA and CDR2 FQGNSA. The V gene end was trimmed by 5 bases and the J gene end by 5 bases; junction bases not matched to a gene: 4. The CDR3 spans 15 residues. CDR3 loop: CASSPGLAGNNEQFF. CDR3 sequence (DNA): TGTGCCAGCAGCCCCGGACTAGCGGGGAACAATGAGCAGTTCTTC.

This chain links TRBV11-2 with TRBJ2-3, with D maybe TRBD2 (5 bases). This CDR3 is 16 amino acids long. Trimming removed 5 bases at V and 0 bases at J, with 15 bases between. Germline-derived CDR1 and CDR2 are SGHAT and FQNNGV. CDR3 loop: CASSPGLALSTDTQYF. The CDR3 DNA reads TGTGCCAGCAGCCCCGGGCTAGCCCTCAGCACAGATACGCAGTATTTT.

CDR3 protein: CASSRDSPLHF. CDR3 in DNA: TGTGCCAGCAGTCGAGATTCACCCCTCCACTTT. The chain is built from TRBV25-1 and TRBJ1-6; no firm D call. This CDR3 is built from 11 residues. Germline values: CDR1 MGHDK, CDR2 SYGVNS. Trimming stripped 5 bases from V and 8 bases from J, with 4 bases between. Drawing the rest from reference TRBV25-1 and TRBJ1-6, the complete variable domain is EADIYQTPRYLVIGTGKKITLECSQTMGHDKMYWYQQDPGMELHLIHYSYGVNSTEKGDLSSESTVSRIRTEHFPLTLESARPSHTSQYLCASSRDSPLHFGNGTRLTVT.

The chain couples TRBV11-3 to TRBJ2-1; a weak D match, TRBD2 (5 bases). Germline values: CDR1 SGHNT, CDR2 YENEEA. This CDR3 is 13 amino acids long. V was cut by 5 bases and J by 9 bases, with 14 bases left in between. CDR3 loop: CASSQKSGSEQFF. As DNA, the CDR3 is TGTGCCAGCAGCCAAAAATCTGGGAGTGAGCAGTTCTTC.

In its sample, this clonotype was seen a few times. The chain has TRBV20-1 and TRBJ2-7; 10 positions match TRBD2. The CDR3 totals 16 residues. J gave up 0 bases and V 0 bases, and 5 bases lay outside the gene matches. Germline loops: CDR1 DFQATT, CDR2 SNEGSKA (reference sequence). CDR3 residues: CSARDRSGGDSYEQYF. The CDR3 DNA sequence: TGCAGTGCTAGAGATCGGAGCGGGGGGGACTCCTACGAGCAGTACTTC.

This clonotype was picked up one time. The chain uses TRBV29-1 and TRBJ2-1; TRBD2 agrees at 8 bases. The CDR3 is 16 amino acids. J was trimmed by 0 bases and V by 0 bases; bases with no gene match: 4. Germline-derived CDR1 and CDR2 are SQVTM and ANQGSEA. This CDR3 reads CSVEDRGGFSYNEQFF. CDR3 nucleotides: TGCAGCGTTGAAGACCGGGGGGGGTTCTCCTACAATGAGCAGTTCTTC.

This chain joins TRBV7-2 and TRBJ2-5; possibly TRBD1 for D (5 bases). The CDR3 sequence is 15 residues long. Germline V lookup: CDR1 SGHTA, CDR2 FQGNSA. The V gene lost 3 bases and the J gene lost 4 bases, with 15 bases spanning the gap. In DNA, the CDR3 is TGTGCCAGCAGCTTCGCAGGGATAGAAGGAGAGACCCAGTACTTC. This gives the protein CASSFAGIEGETQYF.

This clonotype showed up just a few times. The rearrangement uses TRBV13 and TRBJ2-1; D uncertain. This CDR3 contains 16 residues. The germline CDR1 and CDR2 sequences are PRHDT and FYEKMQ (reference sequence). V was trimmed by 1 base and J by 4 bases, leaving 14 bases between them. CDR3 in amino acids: CASSLVWDRSYNEQFF. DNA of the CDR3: TGTGCCAGCAGCTTAGTGTGGGATCGCTCGTACAATGAGCAGTTCTTC.

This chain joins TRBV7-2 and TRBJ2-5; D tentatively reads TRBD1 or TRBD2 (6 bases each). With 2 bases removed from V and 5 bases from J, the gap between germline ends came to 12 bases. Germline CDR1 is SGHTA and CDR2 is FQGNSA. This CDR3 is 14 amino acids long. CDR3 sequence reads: CASSLLGGGETQYF. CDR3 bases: TGTGCCAGCAGCTTATTGGGGGGCGGGGAGACCCAGTACTTC. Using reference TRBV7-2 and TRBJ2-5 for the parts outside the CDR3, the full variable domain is GAGVSQSPSNKVTEKGKDVELRCDPISGHTALYWYRQSLGQGLEFLIYFQGNSAPDKSGLPSDRFSAERTGGSVSTLTIQRTQQEDSAVYLCASSLLGGGETQYFGPGTRLLVL.

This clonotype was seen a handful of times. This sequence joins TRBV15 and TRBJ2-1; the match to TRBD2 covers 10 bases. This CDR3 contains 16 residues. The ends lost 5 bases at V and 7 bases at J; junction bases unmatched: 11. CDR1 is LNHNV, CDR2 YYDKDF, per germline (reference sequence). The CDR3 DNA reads TGTGCCACCAGCGGAGGAACTAGCGGGGTGGGTAATGAGCAGTTCTTC. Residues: CATSGGTSGVGNEQFF.

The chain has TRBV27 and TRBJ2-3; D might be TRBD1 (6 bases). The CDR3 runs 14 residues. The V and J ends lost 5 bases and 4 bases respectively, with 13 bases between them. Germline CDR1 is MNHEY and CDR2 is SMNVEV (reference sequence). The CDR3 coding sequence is TGTGCCAGCAGTCCCTGGACAGCTGCAGATACGCAGTATTTT. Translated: CASSPWTAADTQYF.

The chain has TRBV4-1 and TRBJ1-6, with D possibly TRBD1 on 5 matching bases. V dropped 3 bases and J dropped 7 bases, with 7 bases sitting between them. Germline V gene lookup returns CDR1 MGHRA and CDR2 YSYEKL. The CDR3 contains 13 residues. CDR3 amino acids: CASSQGLNSPLHF. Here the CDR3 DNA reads TGCGCCAGCAGCCAGGGACTGAATTCACCCCTCCACTTT.

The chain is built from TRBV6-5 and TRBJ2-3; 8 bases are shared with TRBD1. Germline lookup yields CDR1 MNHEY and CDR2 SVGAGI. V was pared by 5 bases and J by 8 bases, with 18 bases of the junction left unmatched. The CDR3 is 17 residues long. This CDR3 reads CASSRQGAPPQLGTQYF. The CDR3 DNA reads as TGTGCCAGCAGTAGGCAGGGGGCTCCCCCCCAACTGGGTACGCAGTATTTT.

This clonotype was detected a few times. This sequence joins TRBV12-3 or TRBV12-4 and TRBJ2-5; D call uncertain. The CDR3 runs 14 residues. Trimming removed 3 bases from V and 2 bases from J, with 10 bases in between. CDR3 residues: CASSFSWGQETQYF. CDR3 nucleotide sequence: TGTGCCAGCAGTTTTTCATGGGGACAAGAGACCCAGTACTTC.

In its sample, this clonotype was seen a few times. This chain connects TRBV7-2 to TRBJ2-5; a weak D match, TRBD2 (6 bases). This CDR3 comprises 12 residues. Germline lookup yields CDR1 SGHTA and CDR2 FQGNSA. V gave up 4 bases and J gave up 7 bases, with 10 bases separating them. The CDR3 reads CASSYQGGTQYF. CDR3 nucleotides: TGTGCCAGCAGCTATCAGGGAGGGACCCAGTACTTC.

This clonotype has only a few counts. CDR3 nucleotide sequence: TGTGCCAGCAGCCCAGAACATTATTCAGATACGCAGTATTTT. Amino acids: CASSPEHYSDTQYF. The J gene is TRBJ2-3, the V gene TRBV7-3; D is unclear. V gave up 5 bases and J gave up 4 bases, with 13 bases separating them. This CDR3 is built from 14 residues. CDR1 is SGHTA and CDR2 is FQGTGA in the germline V gene. Full variable domain (missing parts from reference TRBV7-3 and TRBJ2-3): GAGVSQTPSNKVTEKGKYVELRCDPISGHTALYWYRQSLGQGPEFLIYFQGTGAADDSGLPNDRFFAVRPEGSVSTLKIQRTERGDSAVYLCASSPEHYSDTQYFGPGTRLTVL.

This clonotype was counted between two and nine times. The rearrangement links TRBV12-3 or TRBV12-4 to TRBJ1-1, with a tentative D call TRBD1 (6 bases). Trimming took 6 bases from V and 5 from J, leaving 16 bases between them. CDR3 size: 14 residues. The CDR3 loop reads CASSSGGPGTEAFF. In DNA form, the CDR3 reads TGTGCCAGCAGCTCCGGGGGCCCAGGGACTGAAGCTTTCTTT.

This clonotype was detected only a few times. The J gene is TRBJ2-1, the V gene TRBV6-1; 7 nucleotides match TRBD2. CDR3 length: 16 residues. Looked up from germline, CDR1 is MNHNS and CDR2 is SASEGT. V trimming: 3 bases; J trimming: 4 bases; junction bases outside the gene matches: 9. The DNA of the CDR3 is TGTGCCAGCAGTGACCTCGCGGGCGGGGGTTACAATGAGCAGTTCTTC. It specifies CASSDLAGGGYNEQFF.

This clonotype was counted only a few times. CDR3 sequence (DNA): TGTGCCAGCAGCTTCCCCCGGGACAGAGCTAGCCAAGAGACCCAGTACTTC. The encoded protein is CASSFPRDRASQETQYF. V is TRBV7-9 and J is TRBJ2-5; TRBD1 matches 7 bases. The CDR3 is made up of 17 amino acids. Germline-derived CDR1 and CDR2 are SEHNR and FQNEAQ (reference sequence). The trim removed 3 bases at V and 1 base at J, leaving 11 bases unmatched.

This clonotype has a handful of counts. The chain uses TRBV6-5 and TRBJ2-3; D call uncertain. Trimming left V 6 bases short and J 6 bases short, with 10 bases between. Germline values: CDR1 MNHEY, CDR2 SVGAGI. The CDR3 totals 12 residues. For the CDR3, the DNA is TGTGCCAGCAGGGACCCGGTGGATACGCAGTATTTT. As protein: CASRDPVDTQYF.

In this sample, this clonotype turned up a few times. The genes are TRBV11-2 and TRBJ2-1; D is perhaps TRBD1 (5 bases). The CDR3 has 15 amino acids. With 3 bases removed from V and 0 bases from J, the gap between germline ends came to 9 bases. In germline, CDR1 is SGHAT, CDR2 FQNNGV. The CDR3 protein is CASSLTVSSYNEQFF. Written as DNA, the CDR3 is TGTGCCAGCAGCTTGACAGTATCCTCCTACAATGAGCAGTTCTTC.

Here the CDR3 reads CSARGLAGLETQYF. CDR3 DNA: TGCAGTGCTCGGGGACTAGCGGGGTTGGAGACCCAGTACTTC. The rearrangement joins TRBV20-1 to TRBJ2-5; 13 bases line up with TRBD2. This CDR3 has 14 amino acids. In germline, CDR1 is DFQATT, CDR2 SNEGSKA (reference sequence). With V trimmed by 5 bases and J by 5 bases, 5 bases remained unmatched.

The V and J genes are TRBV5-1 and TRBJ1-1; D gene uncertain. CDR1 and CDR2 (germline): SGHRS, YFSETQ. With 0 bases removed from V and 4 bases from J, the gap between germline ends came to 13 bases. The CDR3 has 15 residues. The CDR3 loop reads CASSLVGGRSTEAFF. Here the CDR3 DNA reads TGCGCCAGCAGCTTGGTCGGCGGGCGGAGCACTGAAGCTTTCTTT.

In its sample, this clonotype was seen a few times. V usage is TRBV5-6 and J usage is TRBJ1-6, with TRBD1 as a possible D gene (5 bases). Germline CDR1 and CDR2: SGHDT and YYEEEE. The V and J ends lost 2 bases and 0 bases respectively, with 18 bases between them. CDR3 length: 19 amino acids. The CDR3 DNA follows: TGTGCCAGCAGCTTATACGGGACCGATCTCAGCTCCTATAATTCACCCCTCCACTTT. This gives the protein CASSLYGTDLSSYNSPLHF.

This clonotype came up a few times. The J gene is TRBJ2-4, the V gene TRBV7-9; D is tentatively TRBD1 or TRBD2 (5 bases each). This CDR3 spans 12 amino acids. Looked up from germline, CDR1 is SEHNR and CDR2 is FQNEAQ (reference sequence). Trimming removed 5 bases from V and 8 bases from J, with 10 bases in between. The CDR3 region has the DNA TGTGCCAGCAGCCTCCTGGGGGACATTCAGTACTTC. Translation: CASSLLGDIQYF. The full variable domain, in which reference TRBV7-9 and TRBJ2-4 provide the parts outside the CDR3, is DTGVSQNPRHKITKRGQNVTFRCDPISEHNRLYWYRQTLGQGPEFLTYFQNEAQLEKSRLLSDRFSAERPKGSFSTLEIQRTEQGDSAMYLCASSLLGDIQYFGAGTRLSVL.